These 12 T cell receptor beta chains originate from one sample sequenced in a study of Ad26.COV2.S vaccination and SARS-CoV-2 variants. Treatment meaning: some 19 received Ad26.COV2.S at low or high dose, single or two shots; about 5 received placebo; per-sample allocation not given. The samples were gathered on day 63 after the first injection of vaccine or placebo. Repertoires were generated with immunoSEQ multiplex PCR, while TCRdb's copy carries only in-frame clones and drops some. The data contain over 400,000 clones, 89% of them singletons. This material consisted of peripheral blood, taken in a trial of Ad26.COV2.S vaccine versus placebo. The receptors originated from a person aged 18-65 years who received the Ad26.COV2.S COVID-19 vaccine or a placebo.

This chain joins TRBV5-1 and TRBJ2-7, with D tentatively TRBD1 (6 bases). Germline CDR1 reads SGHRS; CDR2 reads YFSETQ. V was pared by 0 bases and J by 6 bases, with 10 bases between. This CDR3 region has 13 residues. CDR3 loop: CASSLAGVGEQYF. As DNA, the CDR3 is TGCGCCAGCAGCTTGGCAGGGGTTGGCGAGCAGTACTTC. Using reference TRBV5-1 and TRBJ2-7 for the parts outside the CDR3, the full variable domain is KAGVTQTPRYLIKTRGQQVTLSCSPISGHRSVSWYQQTPGQGLQFLFEYFSETQRNKGNFPGRFSGRQFSNSRSEMNVSTLELGDSALYLCASSLAGVGEQYFGPGTRLTVT.

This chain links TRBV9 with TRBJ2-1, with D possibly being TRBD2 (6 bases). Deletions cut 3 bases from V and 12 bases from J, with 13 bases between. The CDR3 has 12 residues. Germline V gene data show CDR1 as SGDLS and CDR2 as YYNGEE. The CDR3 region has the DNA TGTGCCAGCAGCGCCGCGGGACTTGTGCAGTTCTTC. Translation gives CASSAAGLVQFF.

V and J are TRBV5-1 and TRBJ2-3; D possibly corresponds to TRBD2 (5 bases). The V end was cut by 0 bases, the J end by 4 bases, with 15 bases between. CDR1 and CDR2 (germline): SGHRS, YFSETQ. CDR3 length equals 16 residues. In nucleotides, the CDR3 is TGCGCCAGCAGCTTGGCCTATCGGGGAACCCCAGATACGCAGTATTTT. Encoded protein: CASSLAYRGTPDTQYF. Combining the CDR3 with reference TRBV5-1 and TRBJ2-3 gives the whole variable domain KAGVTQTPRYLIKTRGQQVTLSCSPISGHRSVSWYQQTPGQGLQFLFEYFSETQRNKGNFPGRFSGRQFSNSRSEMNVSTLELGDSALYLCASSLAYRGTPDTQYFGPGTRLTVL.

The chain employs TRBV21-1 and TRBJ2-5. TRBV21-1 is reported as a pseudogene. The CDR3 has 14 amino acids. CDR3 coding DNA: TGTGCCAGCACCAAATCGGGACGGAGAGAGACCCAGTACTTC. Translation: CASTKSGRRETQYF.

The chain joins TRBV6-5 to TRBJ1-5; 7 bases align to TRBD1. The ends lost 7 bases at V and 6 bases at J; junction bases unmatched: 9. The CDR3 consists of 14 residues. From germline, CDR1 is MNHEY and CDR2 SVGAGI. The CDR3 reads CASNLGQEFQPQHF. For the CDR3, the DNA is TGTGCCAGCAACCTAGGACAGGAATTTCAGCCCCAGCATTTT.

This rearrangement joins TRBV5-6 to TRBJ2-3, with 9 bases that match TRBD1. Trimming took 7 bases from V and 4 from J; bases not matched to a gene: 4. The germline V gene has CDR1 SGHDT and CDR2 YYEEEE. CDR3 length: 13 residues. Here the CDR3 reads CASLGQGSDTQYF. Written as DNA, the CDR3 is TGTGCCAGCCTAGGACAGGGGTCAGATACGCAGTATTTT.

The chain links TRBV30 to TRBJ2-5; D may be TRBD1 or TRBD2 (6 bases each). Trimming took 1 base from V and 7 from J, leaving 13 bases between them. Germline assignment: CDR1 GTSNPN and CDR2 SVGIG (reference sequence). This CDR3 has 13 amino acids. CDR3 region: CAWSASGEATQYF. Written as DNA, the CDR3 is TGTGCCTGGAGTGCCTCAGGGGAGGCGACCCAGTACTTC.

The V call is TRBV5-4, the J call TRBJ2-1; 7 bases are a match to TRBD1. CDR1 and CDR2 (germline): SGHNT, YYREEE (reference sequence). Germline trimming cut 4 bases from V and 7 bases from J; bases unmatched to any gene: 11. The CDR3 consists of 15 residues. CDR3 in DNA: TGTGCCAGCAGCGCGGACAGGCTATTCCCGAATGAGCAGTTCTTC. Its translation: CASSADRLFPNEQFF.

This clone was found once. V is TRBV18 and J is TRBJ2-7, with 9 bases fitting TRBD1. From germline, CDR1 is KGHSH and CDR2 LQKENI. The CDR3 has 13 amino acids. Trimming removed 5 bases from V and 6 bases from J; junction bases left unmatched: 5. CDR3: CASSARDRAEQYV. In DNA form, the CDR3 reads TGTGCCAGCTCAGCCCGGGACAGGGCCGAGCAGTACGTC.

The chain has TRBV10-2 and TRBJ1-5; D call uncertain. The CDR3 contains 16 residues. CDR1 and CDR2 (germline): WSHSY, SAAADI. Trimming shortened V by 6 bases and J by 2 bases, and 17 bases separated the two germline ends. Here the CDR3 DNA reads TGCGCCAGCAGCACCACCCCTGGTGTCGGCAATCAGCCCCAGCATTTT. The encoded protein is CASSTTPGVGNQPQHF.

The CDR3 region is CASSARDPDTQYF. The CDR3, as DNA: TGCGCCAGCAGCGCAAGGGATCCAGATACGCAGTATTTT. The chain carries TRBV4-1 and TRBJ2-3; D ambiguous. V lost 5 bases and J lost 4, with 10 bases in between. Germline CDR1 MGHRA, CDR2 YSYEKL. The CDR3 covers 13 residues.

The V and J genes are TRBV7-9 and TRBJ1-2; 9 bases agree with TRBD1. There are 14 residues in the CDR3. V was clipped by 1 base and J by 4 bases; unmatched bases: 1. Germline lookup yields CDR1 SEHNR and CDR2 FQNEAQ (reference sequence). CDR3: CASSLETGGYGYTF. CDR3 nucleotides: TGTGCCAGCAGCTTAGAGACAGGGGGCTATGGCTACACCTTC.